This T cell receptor beta chain stems from a study of shared clonotypes between healthy human individuals. Study-wide results and limits: Of the naive CD4 clonotypes, about 5.4% were shared across a handful of donors. Sequencing depth was expected to influence donor clonotype sharing.

Measured with immunoSEQ multiplex PCR; TCRdb has only the in-frame clones, and not every one. Of about 2.1 million clones listed, about 93% are singletons. CD45RO-negative, CCR7-positively selected cells formed the naive CD8 fraction, excluding terminally differentiated effector memory CD45RA+ cells. Of note for this clone: Its antigen is not known.

This CDR3 contains 15 residues. The germline V gene encodes CDR1 MNHEY and CDR2 SVGAGI. The V and J ends lost 2 bases and 0 bases, in that order; junction bases with no gene match: 1. The V call is TRBV6-5, the J call TRBJ2-7; TRBD2 matches 10 bases. The sample consisted of naive CD8+ T cells from PBMCs. The receptor comes from a man aged 18 to 30 in good health. Some clones in this sample may be carry-over from other donors' samples. The CDR3 nucleotides read TGTGCCAGCAGTTACCTAGCGGGGGCCTCCTACGAGCAGTACTTC. This encodes CASSYLAGASYEQYF.